Listed here is a single TCR beta chain. Its target is not known. The authors reverse transcribed all of the isolated RNA, so sequencing captured expressed TCRB transcripts. The assay was immunoSEQ multiplex PCR, and TCRdb's table has in-frame clones only and misses some. Found here are about 130,000 clones, 7% to 10% of them singletons; the top ten hold 0.68%. This record comes from a study of beta chain features in type 1 diabetes. Study-wide results and caveats: Researchers cautioned that cDNA sequencing could over-represent cells with high TCR expression. Patients with type 1 diabetes showed fewer VDJ junction insertions and more deletions.

Purity above 95% was achieved in all sorted populations. The CDR3 loop spans 12 amino acids. Per germline, CDR1 LNHDA and CDR2 SQIVND (reference sequence). The junction had 3 bases not matched to a gene; V was cut back by 7 bases and J by 6 bases. The chain is built from TRBV19 and TRBJ1-2, with 9 bases fitting TRBD1. The receptor comes from a young man in good health. The sample taken for sequencing was central memory CD4+ T cells from blood. The CDR3: CASTGTGNGYTF. The CDR3 nucleotides are TGTGCCAGTACCGGGACAGGGAATGGCTACACCTTC.